This T cell receptor beta chain was captured in a study of CD8 T cells in Susac syndrome. Trimming left V 5 bases short and J 1 base short, with 14 bases between. Germline assignment: CDR1 SGHTA and CDR2 FQGTGA. The length of the CDR3 is 15 residues. The multiple sclerosis controls, all treatment-naive patients, had relapsing-remitting disease that was stable or active. CD8+ and CD4+ T cells were negatively isolated; TEMRA cells were FACS-enriched. Reverse transcription of about 0.45 to 1 ug RNA was performed with random hexamers. The amplification used immunoSEQ multiplex PCR on TCR beta CDR3; it spanned 54 Vbeta and 13 Jbeta. MiXCR was run by TCRdb on the immunoSEQ multiplex PCR reads, yielding one entry per CDR3 protein. Of just over 300,000 distinct CDR3 sequences listed, 92% are singletons.

Sequencing was done on a sample of CD4+ T cells from PBMCs. The chain carries TRBV7-3 and TRBJ1-1; possible D gene TRBD1, 5 bases. The receptor was isolated from a human donor with multiple sclerosis. The CDR3 is CASSQWDRKNTEAFF. DNA for the CDR3: TGTGCCAGCAGCCAATGGGACCGAAAGAACACTGAAGCTTTCTTT.